This TCR beta chain is drawn from a study of cytomegalovirus exposure and HLA in healthy donors. Study-level points and caveats: Earlier analysis looked at TCR beta V segments, and most were productive about 87% or about 30% of the time. A later analysis showed that HLA-associated TCR beta chains had undergone more clonal expansion than equally common others.

In the case of this clone: The target antigen is unknown.

V was cut by 9 bases and J by 0 bases, with 15 bases left in between. CDR1 LNHDA and CDR2 SQIVND come from the germline V gene (reference sequence). CDR3 length: 15 amino acids. Primers included in the PCR were 60 Vbeta and 13 Jbeta primers. TCRdb keeps only in-frame clones here, not all; method: immunoSEQ multiplex PCR. The data show some 140,000 clones, with around 80% seen just once and approximately 7% held by the top ten. The chain combines TRBV19 with TRBJ1-3; no clear D gene. This clonotype was obtained from a man aged 35 to 55 in good health and CMV-seropositive. The sequenced sample consisted of PBMCs. CDR3 DNA: TGTGCCAGCGCGGCGGCCTCGGGCTCTGGAAACACCATATATTTT. Its translation: CASAAASGSGNTIYF.